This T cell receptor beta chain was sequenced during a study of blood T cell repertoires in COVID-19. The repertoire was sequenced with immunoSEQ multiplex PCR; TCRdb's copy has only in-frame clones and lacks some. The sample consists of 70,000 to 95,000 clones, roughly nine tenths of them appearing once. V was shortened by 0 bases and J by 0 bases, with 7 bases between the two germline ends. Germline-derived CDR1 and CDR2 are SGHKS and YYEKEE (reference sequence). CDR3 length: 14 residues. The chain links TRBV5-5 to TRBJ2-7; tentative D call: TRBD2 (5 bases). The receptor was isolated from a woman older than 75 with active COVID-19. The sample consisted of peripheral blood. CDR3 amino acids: CASSLDGNSYEQYF. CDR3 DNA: TGTGCCAGCAGCTTGGACGGGAACTCCTACGAGCAGTACTTC.